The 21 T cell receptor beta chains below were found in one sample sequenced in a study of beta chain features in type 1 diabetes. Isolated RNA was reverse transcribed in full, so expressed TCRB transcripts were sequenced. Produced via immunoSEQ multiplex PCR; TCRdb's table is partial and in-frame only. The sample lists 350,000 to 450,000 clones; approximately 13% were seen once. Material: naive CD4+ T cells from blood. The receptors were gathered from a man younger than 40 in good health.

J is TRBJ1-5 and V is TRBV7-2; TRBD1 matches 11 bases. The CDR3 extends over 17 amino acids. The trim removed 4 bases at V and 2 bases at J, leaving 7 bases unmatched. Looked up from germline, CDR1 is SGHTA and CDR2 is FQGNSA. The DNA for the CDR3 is TGTGCCAGCAGCTCCTGGACAGGGGGCCTGCGCAATCAGCCCCAGCATTTT. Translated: CASSSWTGGLRNQPQHF.

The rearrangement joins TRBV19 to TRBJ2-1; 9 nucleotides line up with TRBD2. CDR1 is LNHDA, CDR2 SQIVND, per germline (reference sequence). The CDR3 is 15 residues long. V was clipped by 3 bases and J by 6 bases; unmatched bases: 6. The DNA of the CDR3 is TGTGCCAGTAGTATCCAGGGACTAGCCTCCAATGAGCAGTTCTTC. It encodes CASSIQGLASNEQFF.

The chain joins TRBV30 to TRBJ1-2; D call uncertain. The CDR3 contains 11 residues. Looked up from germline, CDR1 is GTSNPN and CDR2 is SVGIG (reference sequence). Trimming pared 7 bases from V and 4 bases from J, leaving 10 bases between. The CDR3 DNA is TGTGCCTCCGCGGGGTCCTATGGCTACACCTTC. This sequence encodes CASAGSYGYTF.

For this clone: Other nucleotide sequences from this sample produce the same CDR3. The CDR3 sequence: CASSSADTQYF. The CDR3 DNA reads TGTGCCAGCAGCTCCGCAGATACGCAGTATTTT. The genes are TRBV7-9 and TRBJ2-3; D unclear. The germline V gene encodes CDR1 SEHNR and CDR2 FQNEAQ (reference sequence). This CDR3 is built from 11 residues. V was pared by 4 bases and J by 4 bases, with 3 bases between.

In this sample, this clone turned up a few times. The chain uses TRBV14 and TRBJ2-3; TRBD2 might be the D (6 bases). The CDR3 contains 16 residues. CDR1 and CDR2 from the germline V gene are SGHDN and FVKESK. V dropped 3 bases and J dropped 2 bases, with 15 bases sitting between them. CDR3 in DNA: TGTGCCAGCAGCCATATGGCGGGACGCATCACAGATACGCAGTATTTT. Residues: CASSHMAGRITDTQYF.

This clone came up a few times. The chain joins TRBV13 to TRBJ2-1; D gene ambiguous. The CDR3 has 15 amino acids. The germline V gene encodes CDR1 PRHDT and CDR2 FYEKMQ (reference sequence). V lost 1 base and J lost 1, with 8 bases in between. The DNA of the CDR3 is TGTGCCAGCAGCTTAGTAGTGGGGTCCTACAATGAGCAGTTCTTC. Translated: CASSLVVGSYNEQFF.

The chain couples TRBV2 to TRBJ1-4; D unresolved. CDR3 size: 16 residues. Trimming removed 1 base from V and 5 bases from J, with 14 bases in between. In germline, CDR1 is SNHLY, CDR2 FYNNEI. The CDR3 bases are TGTGCCAGCAGTGAAGTAGAGTTCGCACCAAATGAAAAACTGTTTTTT. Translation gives CASSEVEFAPNEKLFF.

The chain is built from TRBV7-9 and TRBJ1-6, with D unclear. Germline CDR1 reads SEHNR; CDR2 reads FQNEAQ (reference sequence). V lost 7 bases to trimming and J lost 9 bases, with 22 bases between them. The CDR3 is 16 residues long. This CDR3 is CASTIKASWEGSPLHF. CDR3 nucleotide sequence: TGTGCCAGCACCATAAAGGCGTCCTGGGAAGGTTCACCCCTCCACTTT.

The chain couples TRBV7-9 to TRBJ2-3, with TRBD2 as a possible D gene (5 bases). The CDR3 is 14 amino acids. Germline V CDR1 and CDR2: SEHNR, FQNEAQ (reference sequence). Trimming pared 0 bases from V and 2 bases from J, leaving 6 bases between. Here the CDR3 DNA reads TGTGCCAGCAGCTTAGCGGAGGCCACAGATACGCAGTATTTT. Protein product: CASSLAEATDTQYF.

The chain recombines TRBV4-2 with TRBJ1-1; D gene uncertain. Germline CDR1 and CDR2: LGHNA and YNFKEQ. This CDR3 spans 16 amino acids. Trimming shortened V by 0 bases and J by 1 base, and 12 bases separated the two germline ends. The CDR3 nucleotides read TGTGCCAGCAGCCAAGATAGCCACGTTAGGAACACTGAAGCTTTCTTT. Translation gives CASSQDSHVRNTEAFF.

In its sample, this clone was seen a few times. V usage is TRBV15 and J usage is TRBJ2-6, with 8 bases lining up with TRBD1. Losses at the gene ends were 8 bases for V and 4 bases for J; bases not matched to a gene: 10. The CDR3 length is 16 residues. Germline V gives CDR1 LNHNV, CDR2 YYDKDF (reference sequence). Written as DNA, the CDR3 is TGTGCCACCGCCGCAGGGGGCGCGGAAGGGGCCAACGTCCTGACTTTC. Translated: CATAAGGAEGANVLTF.

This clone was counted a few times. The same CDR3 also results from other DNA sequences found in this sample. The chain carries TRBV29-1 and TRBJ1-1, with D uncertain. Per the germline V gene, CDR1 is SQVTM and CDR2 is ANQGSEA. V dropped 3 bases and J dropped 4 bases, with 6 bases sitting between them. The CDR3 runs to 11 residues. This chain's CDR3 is CSVDGATEAFF. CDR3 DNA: TGCAGCGTTGATGGAGCCACTGAAGCTTTCTTT.

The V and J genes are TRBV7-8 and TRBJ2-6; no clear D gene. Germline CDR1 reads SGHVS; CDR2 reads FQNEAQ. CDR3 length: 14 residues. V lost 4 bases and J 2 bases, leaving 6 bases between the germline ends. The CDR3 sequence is CASSYGPGANVLTF. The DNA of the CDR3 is TGTGCCAGCAGCTACGGGCCTGGGGCCAACGTCCTGACTTTC.

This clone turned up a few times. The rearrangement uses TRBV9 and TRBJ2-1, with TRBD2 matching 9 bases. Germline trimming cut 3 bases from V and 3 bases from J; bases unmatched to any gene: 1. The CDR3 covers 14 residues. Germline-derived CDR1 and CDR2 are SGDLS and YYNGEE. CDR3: CASSGAGGYNEQFF. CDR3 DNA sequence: TGTGCCAGCAGCGGAGCGGGGGGCTACAATGAGCAGTTCTTC. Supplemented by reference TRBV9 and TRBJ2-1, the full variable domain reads DSGVTQTPKHLITATGQRVTLRCSPRSGDLSVYWYQQSLDQGLQFLIQYYNGEERAKGNILERFSAQQFPDLHSELNLSSLELGDSALYFCASSGAGGYNEQFFGPGTRLTVL.

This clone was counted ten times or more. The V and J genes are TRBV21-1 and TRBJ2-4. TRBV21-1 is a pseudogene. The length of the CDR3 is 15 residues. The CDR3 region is CASSKGLRPKNIQYF. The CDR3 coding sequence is TGTGCCAGCAGCAAAGGCCTCCGGCCCAAAAACATTCAGTACTTC.

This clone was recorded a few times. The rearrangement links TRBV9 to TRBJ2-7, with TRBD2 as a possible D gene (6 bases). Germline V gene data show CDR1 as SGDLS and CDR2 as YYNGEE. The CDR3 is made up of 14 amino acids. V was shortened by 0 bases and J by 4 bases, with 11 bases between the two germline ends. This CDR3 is CASSVAPGRYEQYF. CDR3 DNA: TGTGCCAGCAGCGTAGCTCCAGGGAGGTACGAGCAGTACTTC.

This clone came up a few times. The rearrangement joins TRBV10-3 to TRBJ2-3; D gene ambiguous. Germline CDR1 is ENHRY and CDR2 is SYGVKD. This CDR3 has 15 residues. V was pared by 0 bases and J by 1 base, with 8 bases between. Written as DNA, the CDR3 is TGTGCCATCAGTGAGTCTGGAGTCCGCACAGATACGCAGTATTTT. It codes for CAISESGVRTDTQYF.

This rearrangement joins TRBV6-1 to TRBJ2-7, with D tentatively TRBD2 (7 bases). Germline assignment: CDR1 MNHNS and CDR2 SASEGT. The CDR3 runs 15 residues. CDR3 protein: CGTQWEGGQSYEQYV. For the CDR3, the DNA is TGTGGTACACAGTGGGAGGGGGGTCAATCCTACGAGCAGTACGTC.

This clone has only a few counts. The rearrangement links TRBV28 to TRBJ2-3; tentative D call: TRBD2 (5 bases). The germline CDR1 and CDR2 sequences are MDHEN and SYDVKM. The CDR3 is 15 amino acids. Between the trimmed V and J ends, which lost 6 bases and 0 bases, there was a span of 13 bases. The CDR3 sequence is CASSPSGGSTDTQYF. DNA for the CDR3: TGTGCCAGCAGCCCAAGTGGCGGGAGCACAGATACGCAGTATTTT.

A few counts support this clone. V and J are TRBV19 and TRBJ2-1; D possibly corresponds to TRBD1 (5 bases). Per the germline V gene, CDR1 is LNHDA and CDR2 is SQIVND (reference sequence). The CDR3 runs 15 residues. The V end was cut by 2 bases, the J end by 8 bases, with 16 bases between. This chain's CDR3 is CASSIYWQGSYEQFF. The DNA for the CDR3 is TGTGCCAGTAGTATATATTGGCAGGGTTCCTATGAGCAGTTCTTC.

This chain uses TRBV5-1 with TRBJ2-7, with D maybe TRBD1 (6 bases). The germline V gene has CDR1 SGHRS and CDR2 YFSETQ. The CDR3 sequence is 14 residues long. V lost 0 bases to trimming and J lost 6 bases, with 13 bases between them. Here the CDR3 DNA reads TGCGCCAGCAGCTTGGCACAGGGCTCTGGCGAGCAGTACTTC. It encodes CASSLAQGSGEQYF.